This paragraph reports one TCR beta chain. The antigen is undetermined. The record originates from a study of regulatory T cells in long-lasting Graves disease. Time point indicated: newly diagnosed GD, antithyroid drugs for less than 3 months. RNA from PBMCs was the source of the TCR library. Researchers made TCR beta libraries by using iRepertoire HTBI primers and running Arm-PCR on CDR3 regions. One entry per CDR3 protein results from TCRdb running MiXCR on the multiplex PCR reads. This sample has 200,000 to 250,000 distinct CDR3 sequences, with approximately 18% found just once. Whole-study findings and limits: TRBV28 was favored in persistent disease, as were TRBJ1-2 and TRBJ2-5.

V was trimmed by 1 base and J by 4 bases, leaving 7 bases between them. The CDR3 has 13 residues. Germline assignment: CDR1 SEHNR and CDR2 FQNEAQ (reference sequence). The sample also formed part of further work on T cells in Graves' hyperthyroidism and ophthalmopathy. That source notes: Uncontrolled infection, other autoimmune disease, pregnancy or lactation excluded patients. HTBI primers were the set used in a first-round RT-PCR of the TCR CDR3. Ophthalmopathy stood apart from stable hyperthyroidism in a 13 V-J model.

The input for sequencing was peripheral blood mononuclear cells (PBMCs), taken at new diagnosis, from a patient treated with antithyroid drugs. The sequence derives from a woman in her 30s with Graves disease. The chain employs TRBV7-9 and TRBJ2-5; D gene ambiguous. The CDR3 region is CASSLGVSETQYF. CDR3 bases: TGTGCCAGCAGCTTAGGGGTTTCAGAGACCCAGTACTTC.